The T cell receptor (beta chain) described here comes from a study of blood T cell repertoires in COVID-19. The overall study: Acute and convalescent COVID-19 samples came from the United States, Italy and Spain.

Germline V lookup: CDR1 SGDLS, CDR2 YYNGEE. This CDR3 comprises 15 residues. V shed 6 bases, J shed 7 bases, and the junction held 15 bases outside the gene matches. Measured with immunoSEQ multiplex PCR; TCRdb has only the in-frame clones, and not every one. This table has about 260,000 clones, more than 75% appearing once. The TCR sequence derives from a woman aged 50 to 60 with acute or convalescent COVID-19. The rearrangement links TRBV9 to TRBJ1-2; 7 bases are shared with TRBD1. The sequenced sample consisted of peripheral blood. DNA for the CDR3: TGTGCCAGCACCGCAATCGAGGACAGGTTTGGTGGCTACACCTTC. Its protein is CASTAIEDRFGGYTF.